The entry below gives a single T cell receptor beta chain sequence along with its context. With baseline, cycle 4 day 1, and cycle 7 day 1 as timepoints, blood was sampled. The data were taken from a study of OX40 agonist ivuxolimab in advanced cancers. Looked up from germline, CDR1 is SGHNT and CDR2 is YYREEE (reference sequence). Losses at the gene ends were 4 bases for V and 1 base for J; bases not matched to a gene: 3. The CDR3 loop spans 17 amino acids. The table came from immunoSEQ multiplex PCR; TCRdb's copy has only in-frame clones and leaves some out. The top ten clones hold around 1.1% of a sample with some 74,000 clones, approximately 90% of them seen once.

The source of this sequence is an adult with an advanced solid tumor such as melanoma, head and neck, liver or kidney cancer. The specimen was CD4+ or CD8+ T cells sorted from blood, collected in a trial of the OX40 agonist ivuxolimab. This chain connects TRBV5-4 to TRBJ2-2, with 14 bases identical to TRBD2. The CDR3 sequence is CASSLGTSGRNTGELFF. The CDR3 nucleotides read TGTGCCAGCAGCCTTGGGACTAGCGGGAGGAACACCGGGGAGCTGTTTTTT.